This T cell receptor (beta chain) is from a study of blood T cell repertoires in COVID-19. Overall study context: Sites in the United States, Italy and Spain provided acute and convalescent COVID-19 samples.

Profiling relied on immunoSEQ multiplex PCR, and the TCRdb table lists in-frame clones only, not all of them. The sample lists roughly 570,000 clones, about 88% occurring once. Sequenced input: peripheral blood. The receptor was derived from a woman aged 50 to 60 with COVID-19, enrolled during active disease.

The CDR3 protein is CASSLTGFGSVKLFF. The DNA for the CDR3 is TGTGCCAGCAGCTTAACTGGGTTTGGTAGCGTAAAACTGTTTTTT. The chain recombines TRBV7-2 with TRBJ1-4; no definite D call. The CDR3 consists of 15 residues. In germline, CDR1 is SGHTA, CDR2 FQGNSA. V was pared by 2 bases and J by 10 bases, with 17 bases between.